The clone carrying this T cell receptor (beta chain) has only a few counts. V was shortened by 0 bases and J by 9 bases, with 9 bases between the two germline ends. CDR3 length: 13 amino acids. The germline gives CDR1 LGHDT, CDR2 YNNKEL (reference sequence). Clones were read by immunoSEQ multiplex PCR, and TCRdb kept only the in-frame ones, dropping some. The table lists under 200,000 clones, approximately 80% of them singletons. The source of the sample is a study of blood T cell repertoires in COVID-19. The sequencing input was PBMCs or T cells enriched from blood (not recorded which). The sequence was obtained from a woman aged 60-75 years who had recovered from COVID-19. This chain links TRBV3-1 (or the pseudogene TRBV3-2) with TRBJ2-1, with D unclear. The CDR3 region is CASSQEAVSEQFF. As DNA, the CDR3 is TGTGCCAGCAGCCAAGAGGCGGTTTCTGAGCAGTTCTTC.